The T cell receptor beta chain under discussion was sequenced for a study of cytomegalovirus exposure and HLA in healthy donors. The germline CDR1 and CDR2 sequences are KGHSH and LQKENI. The V and J ends lost 3 bases and 4 bases respectively, with 12 bases between them. This CDR3 comprises 14 residues. Sequencing used immunoSEQ multiplex PCR; TCRdb keeps in-frame clones, though not all of them. Here the sample spans under 250,000 clones, about nine tenths being singletons. The sample comprised PBMCs. V gene TRBV18 combines with J gene TRBJ1-1; D ambiguous. This TCR derives from a woman younger than 35 in good health and CMV-seropositive. The CDR3 sequence is CASSPVGSGTEAFF. The CDR3 DNA reads TGTGCCAGCTCACCGGTGGGCAGTGGCACTGAAGCTTTCTTT. Complete variable domain (other parts from reference TRBV18 and TRBJ1-1): NAGVMQNPRHLVRRRGQEARLRCSPMKGHSHVYWYRQLPEEGLKFMVYLQKENIIDESGMPKERFSAEFPKEGPSILRIQQVVRGDSAAYFCASSPVGSGTEAFFGQGTRLTVV.